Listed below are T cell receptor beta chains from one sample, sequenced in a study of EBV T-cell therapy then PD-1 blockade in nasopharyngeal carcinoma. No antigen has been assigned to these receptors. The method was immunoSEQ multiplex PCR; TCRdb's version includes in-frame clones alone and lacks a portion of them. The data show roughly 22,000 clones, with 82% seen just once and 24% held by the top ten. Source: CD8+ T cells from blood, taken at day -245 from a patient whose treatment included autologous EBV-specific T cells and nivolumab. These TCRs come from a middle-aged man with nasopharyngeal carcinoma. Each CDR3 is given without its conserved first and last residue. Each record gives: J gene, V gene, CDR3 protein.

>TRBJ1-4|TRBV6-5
ASSFGTGSNEKLF
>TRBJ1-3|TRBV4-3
ASSQDLLAGLFSGNTIY
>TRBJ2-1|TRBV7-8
ASSPVRHEQF
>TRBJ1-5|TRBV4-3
ASSQGGPGQGSQPQH
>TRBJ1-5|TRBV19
ASSPPLWRGQPQH
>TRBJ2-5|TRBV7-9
ASSLGGTQETQY
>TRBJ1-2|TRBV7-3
ASSLTITYGYT
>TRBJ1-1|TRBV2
ASISGTNTEAF
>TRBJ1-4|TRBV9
ASSPSGTARAKLF
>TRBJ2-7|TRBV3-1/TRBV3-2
ASSRDPLSSYEQY
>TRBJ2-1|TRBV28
ASSFPTEQF
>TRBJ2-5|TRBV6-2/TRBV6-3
ASSYPEETQY
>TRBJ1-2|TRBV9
ASSVGFRGHPADYGYT
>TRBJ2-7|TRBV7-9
ASSLDTSGGSAYEQY
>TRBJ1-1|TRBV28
ASSPGQGFAEAF
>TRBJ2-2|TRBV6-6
ASSFGRTGELF
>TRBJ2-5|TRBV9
ASSVDGGGQETQY
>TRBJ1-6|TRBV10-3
AITTEHPNSPLH
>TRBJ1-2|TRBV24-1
ATSDTGQGADYGYT
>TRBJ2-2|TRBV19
ASSPDSLEYRNTGELF
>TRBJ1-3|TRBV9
ASSLGQHRNTIY
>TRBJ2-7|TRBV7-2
ASSAISGGNFEQY
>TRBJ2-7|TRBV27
ASSSGTPYEQY
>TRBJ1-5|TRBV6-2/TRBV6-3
ASSYRGPNQPQH
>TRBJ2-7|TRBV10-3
ATRTGYEQY
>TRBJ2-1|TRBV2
ASKRLAFEQF
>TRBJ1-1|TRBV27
ASSLRTARGTEAF